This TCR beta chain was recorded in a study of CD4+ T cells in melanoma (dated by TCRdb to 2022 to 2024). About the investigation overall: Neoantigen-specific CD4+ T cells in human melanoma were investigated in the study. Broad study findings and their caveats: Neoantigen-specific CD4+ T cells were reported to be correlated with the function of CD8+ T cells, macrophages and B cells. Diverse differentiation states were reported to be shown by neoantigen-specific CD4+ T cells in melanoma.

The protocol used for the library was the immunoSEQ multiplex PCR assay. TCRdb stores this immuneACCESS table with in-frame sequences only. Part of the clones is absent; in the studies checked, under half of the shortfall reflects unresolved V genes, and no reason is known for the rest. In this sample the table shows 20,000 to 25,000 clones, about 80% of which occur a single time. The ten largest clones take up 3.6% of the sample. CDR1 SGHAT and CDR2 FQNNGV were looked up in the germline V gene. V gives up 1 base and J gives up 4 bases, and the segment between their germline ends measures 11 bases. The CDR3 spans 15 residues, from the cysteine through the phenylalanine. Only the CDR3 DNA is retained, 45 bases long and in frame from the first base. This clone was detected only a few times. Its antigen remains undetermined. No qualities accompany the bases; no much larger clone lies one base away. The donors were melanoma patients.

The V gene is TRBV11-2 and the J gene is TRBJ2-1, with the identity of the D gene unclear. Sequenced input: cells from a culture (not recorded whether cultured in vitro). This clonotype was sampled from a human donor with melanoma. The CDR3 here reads CASSLGRTQYNEQFF. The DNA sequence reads TGTGCCAGCAGCTTAGGCCGTACCCAATACAATGAGCAGTTCTTC.